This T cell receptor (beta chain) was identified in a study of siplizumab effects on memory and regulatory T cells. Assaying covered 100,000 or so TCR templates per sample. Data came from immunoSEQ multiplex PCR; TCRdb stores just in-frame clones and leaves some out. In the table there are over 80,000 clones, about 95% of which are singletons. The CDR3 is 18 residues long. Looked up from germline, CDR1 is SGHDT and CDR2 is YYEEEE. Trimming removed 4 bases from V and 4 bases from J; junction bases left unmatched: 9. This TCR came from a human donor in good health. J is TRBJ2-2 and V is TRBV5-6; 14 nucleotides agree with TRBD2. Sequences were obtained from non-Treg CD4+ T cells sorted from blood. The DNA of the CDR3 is TGTGCCAGCAGCAAGACTAGCGGGAGGGCCGGTTTCACCGGGGAGCTGTTTTTT. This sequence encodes CASSKTSGRAGFTGELFF.